What follows are 26 T cell receptor beta chains derived from one specimen sequenced in a study of blood T cells in healthy people across ages. The use of a sample-barcoded 5' primer and a J-beta primer mix characterized a second PCR of 7 to 11 cycles. TCRdb re-derived calls from the 5' RACE reads in MiXCR, one entry per CDR3 protein. The sample records fewer than 2 million distinct CDR3 sequences, more than 35% being singletons. Sequencing used blood. The receptors stem from a human donor in good health.

This chain connects TRBV20-1 to TRBJ2-4, with 9 bases fitting TRBD1. The trim removed 4 bases at V and 1 base at J, leaving 2 bases unmatched. Germline V CDR1 and CDR2: DFQATT, SNEGSKA (reference sequence). The CDR3 runs 14 residues. CDR3 loop: CSAIQGAAKNIQYF. The CDR3 DNA reads TGCAGTGCTATACAGGGGGCTGCCAAAAACATTCAGTACTTC.

This chain connects TRBV12-5 to TRBJ1-2; possibly TRBD1 for D (6 bases). The CDR3 totals 15 residues. V gave up 3 bases and J gave up 6 bases, with 17 bases separating them. Germline values: CDR1 LGHNT, CDR2 FRNRAP. The CDR3 coding sequence is TGTGCTAGTGGTTTCCAGGGGTTGGCCTCGGATGGCTACACCTTC. This gives the protein CASGFQGLASDGYTF.

The chain uses TRBV7-2 and TRBJ2-7; 8 bases are a match to TRBD2. CDR3 length equals 14 residues. The germline V gene encodes CDR1 SGHTA and CDR2 FQGNSA. V dropped 5 bases and J dropped 6; count of bases not matched to a gene: 9. In DNA, the CDR3 is TGTGCCAGCAGCACCTCCGGGACTAGGGCCGAGCAGTACTTC. It specifies CASSTSGTRAEQYF.

This clonotype was seen more than once but under ten times. The chain employs TRBV29-1 and TRBJ2-7, with D maybe TRBD2 (6 bases). This CDR3 has 14 residues. V was cut by 4 bases and J by 1 base, with 14 bases left in between. Germline lookup yields CDR1 SQVTM and CDR2 ANQGSEA. DNA for the CDR3: TGCAGCGTTGCCACTAGCCGTCCTTCCTACGAGCAGTACTTC. Its translation is CSVATSRPSYEQYF.

The chain links TRBV24-1 to TRBJ2-5, with 8 nucleotides matching TRBD1. The length of the CDR3 is 14 residues. Germline V lookup: CDR1 KGHDR, CDR2 SFDVKD. V was pared by 3 bases and J by 3 bases, with 2 bases of the junction left unmatched. The CDR3 region is CATSDPDREETQYF. CDR3 nucleotide sequence: TGTGCCACCAGTGATCCGGACAGGGAAGAGACCCAGTACTTC.

Here the CDR3 DNA reads TGTGCCAGCAGTTTAAACTGGGAAGATACGCAGTATTTT. Encoded protein: CASSLNWEDTQYF. The rearrangement uses TRBV12-3 or TRBV12-4 and TRBJ2-3; D gene uncertain. This CDR3 contains 13 residues. V shed 2 bases and J shed 5 bases, with 8 bases lying between them.

The chain combines TRBV19 with TRBJ2-1; D possibly corresponds to TRBD1 (6 bases). CDR1 and CDR2 (germline): LNHDA, SQIVND (reference sequence). The CDR3 is 16 amino acids. The V gene lost 6 bases and the J gene lost 0 bases, with 15 bases spanning the gap. In nucleotides, the CDR3 is TGTGCCAGTAGACAGGGTTCGTGGAGCTCCTACAATGAGCAGTTCTTC. Protein: CASRQGSWSSYNEQFF.

This clonotype was recorded a few times. This chain links TRBV20-1 with TRBJ2-7; D gene unclear. The DNA end is a closer match to TRBJ2-1, so the J assignment may be wrong. The CDR3 is 14 residues long. CDR1 and CDR2 from the germline V gene are DFQATT and SNEGSKA (reference sequence). DNA of the CDR3: TGCAGTGCTAATATAGGTCAGGAGCTCAGTGAGCAGTTCTTC. Amino acid sequence: CSANIGQELSEQFF.

This clonotype was seen a handful of times. The chain couples TRBV7-8 to TRBJ2-4; D ambiguous. Germline V gene sequence: CDR1 SGHVS, CDR2 FQNEAQ. Trimming cost V 5 bases and J 15 bases, with 14 bases left between them. CDR3 length: 11 residues. The CDR3 DNA is TGTGCCAGCAGCCCCTCCCAAGTTCCGTACTTC. Translated: CASSPSQVPYF.

This clonotype has just a few counts. V usage is TRBV21-1 and J usage is TRBJ2-6; the table's D call, TRBD1, has no DNA check behind it. TRBV21-1 is tagged as a pseudogene. This CDR3 region has 17 residues. Here the CDR3 reads CASISGTGHSGANVLTF. CDR3 DNA sequence: TGTGCCAGCATCTCCGGGACAGGACACTCTGGGGCCAACGTCCTGACTTTC.

The V call is TRBV13, the J call TRBJ2-1; tentatively, D is TRBD2 (6 bases). Trimming pared 3 bases from V and 11 bases from J, leaving 17 bases between. Germline lookup yields CDR1 PRHDT and CDR2 FYEKMQ (reference sequence). This CDR3 is built from 14 residues. CDR3 nucleotide sequence: TGTGCCAGCAGCTTCATAGACGGGACTTTCCAGCAGTTCTTC. Protein product: CASSFIDGTFQQFF.

The rearrangement uses TRBV11-1 and TRBJ2-7; D unresolved. Germline V gives CDR1 SGHAT, CDR2 FQDESV (reference sequence). This CDR3 is 13 amino acids long. V lost 6 bases, J lost 0 bases, and 9 bases lay in between. The CDR3 DNA reads as TGTGCCAGCAGTCCTCCGATCTCCTACGAGCAGTACTTC. Amino acid sequence: CASSPPISYEQYF.

V and J are TRBV28 and TRBJ2-7; tentatively, D is TRBD1 (5 bases). The V end was cut by 7 bases, the J end by 0 bases, with 10 bases between. Germline CDR1 MDHEN, CDR2 SYDVKM. The CDR3 is 13 amino acids. CDR3 sequence (DNA): TGTGCCAGCAACGGCGGACACTCCTACGAGCAGTACTTC. As protein: CASNGGHSYEQYF.

This chain links TRBV4-1 with TRBJ2-1, with 8 bases aligning to TRBD1. The CDR3 has 19 residues. Germline CDR1 and CDR2: MGHRA and YSYEKL. V lost 2 bases to trimming and J lost 10 bases; unmatched junction nucleotides: 22. CDR3 loop: CASSQPGQVIPLGTREQFF. Here the CDR3 DNA reads TGCGCCAGCAGCCAACCGGGACAGGTCATTCCTCTAGGTACACGAGAGCAGTTCTTC.

This rearrangement joins TRBV3-1 to TRBJ2-4, with TRBD1 matching 12 bases. CDR3 size: 14 residues. V gave up 4 bases and J gave up 8 bases; unmatched junction bases: 3. Germline V CDR1 and CDR2: LGHDT, YNNKEL (reference sequence). The CDR3 loop is CASSPGQGADIQYF. The CDR3 coding sequence is TGTGCCAGCAGCCCGGGACAGGGGGCGGACATTCAGTACTTC.

The gene calls are TRBV5-1 and TRBJ1-2; D is ambiguous. The V gene's germline CDR1 is SGHRS and CDR2 YFSETQ. CDR3 length: 12 amino acids. V was cut by 4 bases and J by 3 bases, with 7 bases left in between. The CDR3 DNA sequence: TGCGCCAGCAGCGTTCCTCACTATGGCTACACCTTC. Translation: CASSVPHYGYTF.

This clonotype has only a few counts. V usage is TRBV20-1 and J usage is TRBJ2-3; TRBD2 is a possible D gene (6 bases). Trimming cost V 2 bases and J 1 base, with 7 bases left between them. CDR3 length: 13 amino acids. Germline V CDR1 and CDR2: DFQATT, SNEGSKA (reference sequence). CDR3 sequence: CSARQRGTDTQYF. The CDR3 nucleotides are TGCAGTGCTAGACAGCGGGGCACAGATACGCAGTATTTT.

This CDR3 is CASSLAAGITDTQYF. For the CDR3, the DNA is TGTGCCAGCAGCTTAGCGGCGGGCATCACAGATACGCAGTATTTT. The V call is TRBV7-2, the J call TRBJ2-3, with D tentatively TRBD2 (5 bases). The CDR3 is 15 amino acids. Germline assignment: CDR1 SGHTA and CDR2 FQGNSA. The ends were cut back, 0 bases at V and 2 bases at J, with 9 bases in the middle.

The chain combines TRBV20-1 with TRBJ2-3; D unclear. Germline V gene lookup returns CDR1 DFQATT and CDR2 SNEGSKA (reference sequence). CDR3 length: 14 amino acids. Trimming pared 3 bases from V and 4 bases from J, leaving 14 bases between. DNA for the CDR3: TGCAGTGCTAGTTTGTCTATGCCCGCAGATACGCAGTATTTT. Protein product: CSASLSMPADTQYF.

The CDR3 DNA reads as TGTGCCAGCGGCATGGGGGCTTACTCTGAAGCTTTCTTT. Protein product: CASGMGAYSEAFF. The chain couples TRBV12-3 or TRBV12-4 to TRBJ1-1; TRBD1 is a possible D gene (6 bases). CDR3 length equals 13 residues. Trimming removed 8 bases at V and 6 bases at J, with 16 bases between.

The rearrangement links TRBV4-2 to TRBJ2-6; 7 bases align to TRBD1. V was pared by 5 bases and J by 2 bases, with 12 bases of the junction left unmatched. Germline V gives CDR1 LGHNA, CDR2 YNFKEQ. This CDR3 is 18 amino acids long. The CDR3, as DNA: TGTGCCAGCAGCGGACGACAGGGCTTCGGACCTGGGGCCAACGTCCTGACTTTC. It codes for CASSGRQGFGPGANVLTF.

The chain joins TRBV20-1 to TRBJ1-2; no clear D gene. The length of the CDR3 is 13 residues. Germline-derived CDR1 and CDR2 are DFQATT and SNEGSKA (reference sequence). V was shortened by 5 bases and J by 3 bases, with 13 bases between the two germline ends. The CDR3 DNA sequence: TGCAGTGCTCGCCCATCAGTCTACTATGGCTACACCTTC. This gives the protein CSARPSVYYGYTF.

Notes on this clonotype: This may come from a read error, since a much larger clone is one base off. The rearrangement joins TRBV29-1 to TRBJ2-4, with D tentatively TRBD1 (5 bases). Germline V gives CDR1 SQVTM, CDR2 ANQGSEA. This CDR3 region has 13 residues. CDR3 sequence reads: CSVEGQPRGIQDF. CDR3 DNA sequence: TGCAGCGTTGAAGGACAGCCTAGGGGAATTCAGGACTTC.

For the CDR3, the DNA is TGCAGTGCTAGAGTACCTAGCGGGACGGATCGATCTAGCACAGATACGCAGTATTTT. Encoded protein: CSARVPSGTDRSSTDTQYF. The chain combines TRBV20-1 with TRBJ2-3; 9 nucleotides align to TRBD2. Germline V gives CDR1 DFQATT, CDR2 SNEGSKA (reference sequence). J gave up 0 bases and V 1 base, and 14 bases lay outside the gene matches. This CDR3 region has 19 residues.

The chain has TRBV7-2 and TRBJ2-5, with 10 bases identical to TRBD2. CDR3 length: 19 amino acids. J was trimmed by 4 bases and V by 4 bases; bases with no gene match: 18. The germline V gene has CDR1 SGHTA and CDR2 FQGNSA. CDR3 sequence reads: CASSSHKQAGGLSGETQYF. In DNA, the CDR3 is TGTGCCAGCAGCTCCCATAAGCAAGCGGGGGGGCTTTCTGGAGAGACCCAGTACTTC. Variable domain in full (rest from reference TRBV7-2 and TRBJ2-5): GAGVSQSPSNKVTEKGKDVELRCDPISGHTALYWYRQSLGQGLEFLIYFQGNSAPDKSGLPSDRFSAERTGGSVSTLTIQRTQQEDSAVYLCASSSHKQAGGLSGETQYFGPGTRLLVL.

Only a few counts were recorded for this clonotype. The rearrangement links TRBV29-1 to TRBJ2-1, with D perhaps TRBD2 (6 bases). The CDR3 is 14 amino acids. With 4 bases removed from V and 2 bases from J, the gap between germline ends came to 12 bases. CDR1 and CDR2 (germline): SQVTM, ANQGSEA. The CDR3, as DNA: TGCAGCGTTGCCGGGAGCATACCCTACAATGAGCAGTTCTTC. It is translated as CSVAGSIPYNEQFF.